The 9 T cell receptor delta chains below come from one sample, sequenced in a study of Vδ1+ human thymocytes. Their specific antigens are unknown. Overall study results and limits: Thymic TRG and TRD repertoires appeared highly polyclonal.

The template was reverse-transcribed extracted RNA. CDR3 amplicons came from multiplex PCR with pooled V-gene forward and constant-region reverse primers. TCRdb fed the multiplex PCR reads into CATT to redo clone calling. The top ten hold under 0.55% of the sample, which has some 55,000 delta-chain clones, roughly 15% seen once. The material sequenced was Vdelta1+ gamma-delta thymocytes from the thymus. Subset reported: FACS-sorted CD3+ TCRalphabeta- TCRVdelta1+ TCRVdelta2- thymocytes. The source of these receptors is a boy under two years old who had congenital heart surgery.

This clone was counted between two and nine times. This chain connects TRDV1 to TRDJ1, with 8 bases that match TRDD3. The V gene end was trimmed by 2 bases and the J gene end by 1 base; junction bases not matched to a gene: 9. CDR3 length: 17 residues. Per germline, CDR1 TSWWSYY and CDR2 QGS. For the CDR3, the DNA is TGTGCTCTTGGGGAAATGGTCCTACTGGGGGTCACCGATAAACTCATCTTT. This encodes CALGEMVLLGVTDKLIF.

This clone was detected only a few times. V and J are TRDV1 and TRDJ1; possibly TRDD2 for D (7 bases). Deletions cut 0 bases from V and 1 base from J, with 18 bases between. Looked up from germline, CDR1 is TSWWSYY and CDR2 is QGS. The CDR3 runs 18 residues. The CDR3 DNA follows: TGTGCTCTTGGGGAACTTTCCTACAAGGGCTGGGGCACCGATAAACTCATCTTT. Protein: CALGELSYKGWGTDKLIF.

The chain is built from TRDV1 and TRDJ1; 12 nucleotides match TRDD3. V was pared by 0 bases and J by 1 base, with 18 bases of the junction left unmatched. The CDR3 is 22 amino acids. CDR1 and CDR2 (germline): TSWWSYY, QGS. CDR3 sequence: CALGELVSNNVLGDTTTDKLIF. DNA for the CDR3: TGTGCTCTTGGGGAACTGGTCTCCAATAACGTACTGGGGGATACAACCACCGATAAACTCATCTTT.

The J gene is TRDJ1, the V gene TRDV1; 12 nucleotides agree with TRDD3. The CDR3 covers 19 residues. The trim removed 2 bases at V and 0 bases at J, leaving 10 bases unmatched. CDR1 TSWWSYY and CDR2 QGS come from the germline V gene. In DNA form, the CDR3 reads TGTGCTCTTGGGGAAAGTAGGCTGGGGGATACGCTGGACACCGATAAACTCATCTTT. Protein product: CALGESRLGDTLDTDKLIF.

This clone has only a few counts. The chain carries TRDV1 and TRDJ1; 7 bases agree with TRDD3. Germline assignment: CDR1 TSWWSYY and CDR2 QGS. With 1 base clipped from V and 0 bases from J, the junction kept 20 bases outside the gene matches. The CDR3 runs 21 residues. The CDR3 region is CALGEPPLPGDRGPYTDKLIF. The CDR3 DNA reads as TGTGCTCTTGGGGAACCTCCCCTACCCGGGGATAGGGGCCCGTACACCGATAAACTCATCTTT.

This sequence joins TRDV1 and TRDJ1; 13 bases fit TRDD3. The CDR3 is made up of 24 amino acids. With 5 bases clipped from V and 0 bases from J, the junction kept 27 bases outside the gene matches. The germline CDR1 and CDR2 sequences are TSWWSYY and QGS. CDR3 nucleotides: TGTGCTCTTGGGTCCCGAGATAAATTCCTACAGTACTGGGGGATACGGGCGTACACCGATAAACTCATCTTT. Encoded protein: CALGSRDKFLQYWGIRAYTDKLIF.

The chain has TRDV2 and TRDJ1, with 9 bases fitting TRDD3. Per the germline V gene, CDR1 is GEAIGNYY and CDR2 is EKD. There are 21 residues in the CDR3. Losses at the gene ends were 3 bases for V and 6 bases for J; bases not matched to a gene: 28. The DNA for the CDR3 is TGTGCCTGTGACCCTCTTCAGATCGTCCTTAGGGGGATACCCGGTACCTATAAACTCATCTTT. Protein product: CACDPLQIVLRGIPGTYKLIF.

The rearrangement joins TRDV1 to TRDJ1; D is unresolved. The V end was cut by 0 bases, the J end by 0 bases, with 17 bases between. The CDR3 has 18 amino acids. Looked up from germline, CDR1 is TSWWSYY and CDR2 is QGS. The DNA for the CDR3 is TGTGCTCTTGGGGAACTCACTGCTTACCTCCCGTACACCGATAAACTCATCTTT. This codes for CALGELTAYLPYTDKLIF.

This chain links TRDV1 with TRDJ1; 9 bases align to TRDD2. This CDR3 is 20 amino acids long. Germline trimming cut 0 bases from V and 0 bases from J; bases unmatched to any gene: 14. Germline V gives CDR1 TSWWSYY, CDR2 QGS. CDR3 protein: CALGELSFLRGVQYTDKLIF. The CDR3 DNA is TGTGCTCTTGGGGAACTGTCCTTCCTACGGGGGGTCCAGTACACCGATAAACTCATCTTT.